This T cell receptor beta chain was retrieved from a study of T cell repertoires in breast cancer. An expanded emulsion RT-PCR with primers for all TCR V genes paired CD8+ T cell chains. A second nested PCR with blocking oligonucleotides suppressed unpaired genes. TCRdb used MiXCR to reprocess the emulsion pairing reads, holding one entry per CDR3 protein. The sample shows about 4,400 distinct CDR3 sequences, roughly 32% of them seen only once. CDR1 and CDR2 from the germline V gene are MDHEN and SYDVKM. The CDR3 consists of 14 residues. V lost 6 bases, J lost 4 bases, and 15 bases lay in between. The specimen sequenced was CD8+ T cells. This receptor was identified in a pool of human donors with breast cancer or a healthy control (not recorded which). The chain has TRBV28 and TRBJ1-2; D uncertain. The CDR3 loop is CASRTRTTRYGYTF. The CDR3 DNA is TGTGCCAGCAGAACCAGGACCACCCGCTATGGCTACACCTTC.